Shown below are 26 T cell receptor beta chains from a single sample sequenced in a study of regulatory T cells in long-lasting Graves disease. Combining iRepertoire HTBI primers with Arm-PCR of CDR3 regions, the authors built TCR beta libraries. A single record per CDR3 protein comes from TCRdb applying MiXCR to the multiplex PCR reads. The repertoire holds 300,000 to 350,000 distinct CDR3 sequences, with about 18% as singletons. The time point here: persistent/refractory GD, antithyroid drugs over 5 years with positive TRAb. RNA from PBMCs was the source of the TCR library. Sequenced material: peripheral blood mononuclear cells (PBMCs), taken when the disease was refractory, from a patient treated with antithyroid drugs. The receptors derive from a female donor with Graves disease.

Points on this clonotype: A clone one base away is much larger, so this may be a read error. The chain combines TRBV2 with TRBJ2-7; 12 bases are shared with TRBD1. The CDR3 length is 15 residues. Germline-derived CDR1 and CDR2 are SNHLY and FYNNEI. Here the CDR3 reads CAGSGRGQGADEQYF. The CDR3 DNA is TGTGCCGGCAGTGGACGGGGACAGGGGGCGGACGAGCAGTACTTC.

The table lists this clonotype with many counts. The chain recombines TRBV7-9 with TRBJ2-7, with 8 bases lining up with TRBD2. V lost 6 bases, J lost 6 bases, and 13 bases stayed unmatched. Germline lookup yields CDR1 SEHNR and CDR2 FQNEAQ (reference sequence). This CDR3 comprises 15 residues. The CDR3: CASSSTAGGLSEQYF. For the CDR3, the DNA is TGTGCCAGCAGTTCAACTGCGGGGGGCTTATCCGAGCAGTACTTC.

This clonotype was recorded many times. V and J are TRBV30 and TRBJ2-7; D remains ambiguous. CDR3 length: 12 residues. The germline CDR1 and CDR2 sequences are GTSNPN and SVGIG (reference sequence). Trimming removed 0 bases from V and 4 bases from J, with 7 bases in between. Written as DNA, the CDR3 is TGTGCCTGGAGTGTAGATTCGTACGAGCAGTACTTC. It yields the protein CAWSVDSYEQYF.

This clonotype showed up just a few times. The CDR3 sequence: CASSPAGSGINTEAFF. CDR3 nucleotide sequence: TGTGCCAGTAGCCCGGCCGGCAGTGGGATTAACACTGAAGCTTTCTTT. This chain uses TRBV19 with TRBJ1-1; D remains ambiguous. Trimming took off 6 bases at V and 2 bases at J, with 19 bases between the two ends. This CDR3 has 16 residues. Germline values: CDR1 LNHDA, CDR2 SQIVND (reference sequence).

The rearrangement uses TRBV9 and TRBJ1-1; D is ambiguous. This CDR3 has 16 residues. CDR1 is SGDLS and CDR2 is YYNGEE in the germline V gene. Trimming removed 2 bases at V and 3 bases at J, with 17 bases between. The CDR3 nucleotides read TGTGCCAGCAGCGTCCTCATCAACCCGGCGGACACTGAAGCTTTCTTT. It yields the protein CASSVLINPADTEAFF. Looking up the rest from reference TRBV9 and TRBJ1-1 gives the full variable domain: DSGVTQTPKHLITATGQRVTLRCSPRSGDLSVYWYQQSLDQGLQFLIQYYNGEERAKGNILERFSAQQFPDLHSELNLSSLELGDSALYFCASSVLINPADTEAFFGQGTRLTVV.

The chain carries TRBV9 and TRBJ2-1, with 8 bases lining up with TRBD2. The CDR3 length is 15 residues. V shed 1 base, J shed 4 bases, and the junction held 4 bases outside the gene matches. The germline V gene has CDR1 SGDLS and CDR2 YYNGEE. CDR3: CASSVSGGLYNEQFF. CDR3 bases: TGTGCCAGCAGCGTAAGCGGGGGACTTTACAATGAGCAGTTCTTC.

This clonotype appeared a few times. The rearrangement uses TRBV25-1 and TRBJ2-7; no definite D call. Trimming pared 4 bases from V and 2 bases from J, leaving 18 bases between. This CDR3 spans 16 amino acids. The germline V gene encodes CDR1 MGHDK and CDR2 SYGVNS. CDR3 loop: CASSAEGIYSPYEQYF. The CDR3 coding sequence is TGTGCCAGCAGTGCCGAAGGTATATACAGCCCCTACGAGCAGTACTTC.

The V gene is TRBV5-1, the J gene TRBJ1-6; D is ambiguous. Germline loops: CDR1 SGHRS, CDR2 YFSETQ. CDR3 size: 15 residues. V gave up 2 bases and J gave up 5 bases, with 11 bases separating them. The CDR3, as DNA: TGCGCCAGCAGCTTCTCGTACATGGATAATTCACCCCTCCACTTT. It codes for CASSFSYMDNSPLHF.

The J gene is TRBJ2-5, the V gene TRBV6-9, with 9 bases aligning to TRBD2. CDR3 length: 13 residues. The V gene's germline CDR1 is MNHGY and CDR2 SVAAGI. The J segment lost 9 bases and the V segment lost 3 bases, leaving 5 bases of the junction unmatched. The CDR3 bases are TGTGCCAGCAGTTACGACCTAGCGGGGCCCCAGTACTTC. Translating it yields CASSYDLAGPQYF.

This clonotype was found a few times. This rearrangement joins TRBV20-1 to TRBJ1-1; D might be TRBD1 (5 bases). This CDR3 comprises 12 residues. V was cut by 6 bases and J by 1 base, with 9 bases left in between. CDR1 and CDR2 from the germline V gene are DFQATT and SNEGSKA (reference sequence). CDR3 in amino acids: CSAGVENTEAFF. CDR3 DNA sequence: TGCAGTGCGGGGGTCGAGAACACTGAAGCTTTCTTT.

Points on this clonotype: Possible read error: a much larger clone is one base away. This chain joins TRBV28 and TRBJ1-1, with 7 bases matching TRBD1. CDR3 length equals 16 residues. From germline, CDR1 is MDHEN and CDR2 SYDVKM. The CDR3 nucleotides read TGTACCAGCTCCTTAGTAGGCCGACAGGGAAGGAATGAAGCTTTCTTT. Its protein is CTSSLVGRQGRNEAFF.

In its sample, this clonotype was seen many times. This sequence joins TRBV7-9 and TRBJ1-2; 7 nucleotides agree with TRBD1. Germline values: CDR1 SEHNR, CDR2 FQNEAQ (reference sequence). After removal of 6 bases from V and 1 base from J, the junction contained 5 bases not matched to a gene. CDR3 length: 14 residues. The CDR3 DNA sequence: TGTGCCAGCAGGGCAGGGGGAGATAACTATGGCTACACCTTC. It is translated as CASRAGGDNYGYTF. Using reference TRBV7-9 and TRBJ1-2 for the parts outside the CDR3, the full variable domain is DTGVSQNPRHKITKRGQNVTFRCDPISEHNRLYWYRQTLGQGPEFLTYFQNEAQLEKSRLLSDRFSAERPKGSFSTLEIQRTEQGDSAMYLCASRAGGDNYGYTFGSGTRLTVV.

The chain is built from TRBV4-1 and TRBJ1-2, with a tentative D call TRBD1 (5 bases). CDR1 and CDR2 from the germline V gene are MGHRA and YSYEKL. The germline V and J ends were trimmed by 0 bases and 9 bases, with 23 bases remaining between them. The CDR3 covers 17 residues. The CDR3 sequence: CASSQEPQQGGKYRYTF. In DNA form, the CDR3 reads TGCGCCAGCAGCCAAGAGCCCCAGCAGGGAGGGAAATATCGCTACACCTTC.

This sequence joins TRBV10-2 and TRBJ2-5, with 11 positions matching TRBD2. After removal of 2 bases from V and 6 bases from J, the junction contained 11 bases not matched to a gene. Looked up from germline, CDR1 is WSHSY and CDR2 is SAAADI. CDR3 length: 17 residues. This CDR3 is CASSERIAGGVRKTQYF. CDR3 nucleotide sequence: TGCGCCAGCAGTGAGAGAATAGCGGGGGGGGTAAGGAAGACCCAGTACTTC.

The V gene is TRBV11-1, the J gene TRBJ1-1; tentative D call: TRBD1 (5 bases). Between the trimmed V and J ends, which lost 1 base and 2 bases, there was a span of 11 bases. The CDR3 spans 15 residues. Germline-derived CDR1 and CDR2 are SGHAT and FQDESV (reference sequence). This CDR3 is CASSLVAGDNTEAFF. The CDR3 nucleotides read TGTGCCAGCAGCTTAGTCGCTGGGGACAACACTGAAGCTTTCTTT.

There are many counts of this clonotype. DNA for the CDR3: TGTGCCATCAGAAGGGGCACAGGGGGATTGAACACTGAAGCTTTCTTT. It specifies CAIRRGTGGLNTEAFF. The chain uses TRBV10-3 and TRBJ1-1, with 8 bases fitting TRBD1. Germline CDR1 ENHRY, CDR2 SYGVKD. With V trimmed by 6 bases and J by 0 bases, 9 bases remained unmatched. The CDR3 length is 16 residues.

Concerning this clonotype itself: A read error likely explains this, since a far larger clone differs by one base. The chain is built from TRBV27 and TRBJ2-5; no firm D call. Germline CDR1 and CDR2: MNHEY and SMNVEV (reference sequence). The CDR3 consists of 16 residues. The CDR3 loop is CASSFRALGTQEAQYF. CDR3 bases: TGTGCCAGCAGTTTCCGGGCACTGGGCACCCAAGAGGCCCAGTACTTC.

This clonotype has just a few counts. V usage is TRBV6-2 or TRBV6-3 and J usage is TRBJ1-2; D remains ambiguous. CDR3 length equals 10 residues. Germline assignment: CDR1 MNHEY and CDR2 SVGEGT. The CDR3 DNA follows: TGTACTCTCTCCCAGGATGGCTACACCTTC. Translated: CTLSQDGYTF.

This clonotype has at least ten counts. The CDR3 DNA reads as TGTGCCAGCAGTCTCAGAGGGCTAAGGTATAGCAATCAGCCCCAGCATTTT. Translated: CASSLRGLRYSNQPQHF. V is TRBV2 and J is TRBJ1-5; no firm D call. The CDR3 consists of 17 residues. Trimming removed 5 bases from V and 0 bases from J, with 17 bases in between. Germline V gene sequence: CDR1 SNHLY, CDR2 FYNNEI.

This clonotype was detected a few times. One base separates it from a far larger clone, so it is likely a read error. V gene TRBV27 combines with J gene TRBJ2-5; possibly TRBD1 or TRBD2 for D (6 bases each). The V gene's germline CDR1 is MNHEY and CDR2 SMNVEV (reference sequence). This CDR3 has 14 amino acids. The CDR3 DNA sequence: TGTGCCAGCAGTGAATTCACGGGGGCGGAGATCCAGTACTTC. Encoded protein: CASSEFTGAEIQYF.

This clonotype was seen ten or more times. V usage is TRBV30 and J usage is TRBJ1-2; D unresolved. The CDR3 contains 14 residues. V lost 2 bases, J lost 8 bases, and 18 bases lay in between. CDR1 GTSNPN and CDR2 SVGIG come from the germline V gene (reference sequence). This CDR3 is CAWSHGGRSTGYTF. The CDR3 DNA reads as TGTGCCTGGAGTCACGGCGGGCGCAGCACCGGCTACACCTTC.

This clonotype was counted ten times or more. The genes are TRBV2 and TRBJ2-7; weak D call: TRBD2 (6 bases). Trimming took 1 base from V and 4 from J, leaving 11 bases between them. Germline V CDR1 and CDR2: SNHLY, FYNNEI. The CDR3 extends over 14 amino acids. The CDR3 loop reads CASSEGLEEYEQYF. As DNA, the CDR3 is TGTGCCAGCAGTGAAGGACTAGAAGAGTACGAGCAGTACTTC.

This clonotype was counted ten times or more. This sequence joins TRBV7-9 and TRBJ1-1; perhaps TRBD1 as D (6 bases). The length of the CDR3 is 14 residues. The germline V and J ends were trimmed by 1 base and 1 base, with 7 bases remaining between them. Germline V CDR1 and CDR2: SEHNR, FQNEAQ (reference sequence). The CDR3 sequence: CASSLGQENTEAFF. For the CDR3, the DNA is TGTGCCAGCAGCTTAGGACAGGAGAACACTGAAGCTTTCTTT.

The CDR3, as DNA: TGCGCCAGCAGCTTGGCACTGAGTAATGAAAAACTGTTTTTT. It codes for CASSLALSNEKLFF. The chain recombines TRBV5-1 with TRBJ1-4, with unresolved D. The germline V and J ends were trimmed by 0 bases and 4 bases, with 7 bases remaining between them. Germline V CDR1 and CDR2: SGHRS, YFSETQ. The CDR3 contains 14 residues.

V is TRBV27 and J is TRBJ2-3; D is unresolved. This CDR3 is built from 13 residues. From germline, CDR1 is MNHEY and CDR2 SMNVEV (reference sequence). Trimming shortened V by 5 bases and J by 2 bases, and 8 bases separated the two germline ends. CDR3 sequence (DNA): TGTGCCAGCAGTCTCGTTTCCACAGATACGCAGTATTTT. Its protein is CASSLVSTDTQYF.

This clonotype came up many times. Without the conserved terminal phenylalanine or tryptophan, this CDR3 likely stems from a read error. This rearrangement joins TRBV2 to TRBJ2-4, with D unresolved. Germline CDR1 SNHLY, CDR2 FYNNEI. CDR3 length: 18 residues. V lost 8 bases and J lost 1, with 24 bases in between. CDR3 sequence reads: CASQREFGVVWAKNIQYL. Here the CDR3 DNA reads TGTGCCAGCCAAAGGGAATTTGGTGTGGTGTGGGCCAAAAACATTCAGTACCTC.